These T cell receptor beta chains were read from a single sample in a study of blood T cell repertoires in COVID-19. Only in-frame clones appear in the TCRdb table, and some are missing; sequencing was by immunoSEQ multiplex PCR. This sample has 60,000 to 85,000 clones, with about four fifths found just once. The sample was peripheral blood. These receptors were collected from a woman between 55 and 75 years old with acute or convalescent COVID-19. Each CDR3 is given with its conserved first and last residue. A D gene is named only where the DNA matches it firmly. Some rows have no size entry. The others give once, few or many, or a class for an expanded clone.

>-|-|TRBJ2-7|TRBV10-1
TGCGCCAGCAGTCTCCTACCCCACGGTGGCGAGCAGTACTTC
CASSLLPHGGEQYF
>-|-|TRBJ1-3|TRBV5-1
TGCGCCAGCAGCTTTGGGAGCTCTGGAAACACCATATATTTT
CASSFGSSGNTIYF
>few|-|TRBJ2-7|TRBV7-9
TGTGCCAGCAGCTTGGCAAAGGTGGGCACCTACGAGCAGTACTTC
CASSLAKVGTYEQYF
>-|TRBD1|TRBJ1-2|TRBV7-8
TGTGCCAGCAATATTGACAGGGTAGGAGGCTACACCTTC
CASNIDRVGGYTF
>-|-|TRBJ1-2|TRBV7-9
TGTGCCAGCAGCCCCGCTCTCCGGTTAAACTATGGCTACACCTTC
CASSPALRLNYGYTF
>few|-|TRBJ1-5|TRBV10-3
TGTGCCATCAGTGATTTGGGGGGTAGGGATCAGCCCCAGCATTTT
CAISDLGGRDQPQHF
>once|-|TRBJ2-7|TRBV19
TGTGCCAGTAGTCCGCGGGACGGCTCCTACGAGCAGTACTTC
CASSPRDGSYEQYF
>-|-|TRBJ1-2|TRBV6-2/TRBV6-3
TGTGCCAGCAGTTACGCAACCCTCAGGGGATCGGTGTCTGGCTACACCTTC
CASSYATLRGSVSGYTF
>-|-|TRBJ1-2|TRBV7-9
TGTGCCAGCAGCTTAGAACAGGGAGGCTACACCTTC
CASSLEQGGYTF
>-|TRBD1|TRBJ1-1|TRBV5-1
TGCGCCAGCACCTTGGCTCTGACAGGGGGGAACACTGAAGCTTTCTTT
CASTLALTGGNTEAFF
>few|-|TRBJ1-3|TRBV13
TGTGCCAGCAGGCCGTCAGGAGGAAACACCATATATTTT
CASRPSGGNTIYF
>-|-|TRBJ2-7|TRBV7-9
TGTGCCAGCACCCTAGCCGAGGGCTACGAGCAGTACTTC
CASTLAEGYEQYF
>-|-|TRBJ2-7|TRBV6-5
TGTGCCAGCAGTTACGGGGCTCAGGGGGGTGAGCAGTACTTC
CASSYGAQGGEQYF
>once|TRBD1|TRBJ1-2|TRBV2
TGTGCCAGCAGTGTACCCTACAGGGGGGGTGGCTACACCTTC
CASSVPYRGGGYTF
>-|-|TRBJ1-1|TRBV6-5
TGTGCCAGCAGCCCCGGACAGTTAAACACTGAAGCTTTCTTT
CASSPGQLNTEAFF
>-|-|TRBJ2-3|TRBV24-1
TGTGCCACCAGTGACTCCTCTATCACAGATACGCAGTATTTT
CATSDSSITDTQYF
>-|TRBD1|TRBJ1-4|TRBV6-5
TGTGCCAGCAGTTCGCCGGGACAGGGGAAGGGAAAACTGTTTTTT
CASSSPGQGKGKLFF
>-|TRBD2|TRBJ2-1|TRBV24-1
TGTGCCACCAGTGACGCGACTAGCGGGGGGGCTGGGTACAATGAGCAGTTCTTC
CATSDATSGGAGYNEQFF
>-|-|TRBJ1-3|TRBV6-1
TGTGCCAGCAGTGCTCTCCCGGGACAAAGAACTGGAAACACCATATATTTT
CASSALPGQRTGNTIYF
>few|-|TRBJ2-2|TRBV7-8
TGTGCCAGCAGCGAGAGGGCGAACACCGGGGAGCTGTTTTTT
CASSERANTGELFF
>-|-|TRBJ2-2|TRBV24-1
TGTGCCACCCAACCAGGATATAACACCGGGGAGCTGTTTTTT
CATQPGYNTGELFF
>-|TRBD1|TRBJ1-2|TRBV2
TGTGCCAGCAGTGACCTGACAGGGAAATATGGCTACACCTTC
CASSDLTGKYGYTF
>few|TRBD1|TRBJ1-1|TRBV14
TGTGCCAGCAGAAACAGGGGGAACACTGAAGCTTTCTTT
CASRNRGNTEAFF